Each of the 20 T cell receptor beta chains below was sequenced from the same sample in a study of response to subunit inactivated influenza vaccine. TCRdb re-derived calls from the RT-PCR reads in MiXCR, one entry per CDR3 protein. Of more than 700,000 distinct CDR3 sequences in the sample, approximately 22% were seen once. The sample here was PBMCs from blood, taken 4 to 6 days after vaccination. These receptors all stem from a man in his forties or fifties who received an inactivated influenza vaccine.

The chain uses TRBV9 and TRBJ1-5; D is perhaps TRBD1 (6 bases). The CDR3 is 15 amino acids. V lost 0 bases, J lost 6 bases, and 13 bases lay in between. Looked up from germline, CDR1 is SGDLS and CDR2 is YYNGEE. CDR3 coding DNA: TGTGCCAGCAGCGTAGATGGGGGGCAAGGTCAGCCCCAGCATTTT. Translated, it gives CASSVDGGQGQPQHF.

The V gene is TRBV6-9, the J gene TRBJ2-1, with TRBD2 identical over 13 bases. The CDR3 is 18 amino acids. Germline values: CDR1 MNHGY, CDR2 SVAAGI. CDR3 region: CTLSYLLGLAGVWDEQFF. The CDR3 DNA reads TGTACCCTCAGTTATCTACTCGGACTAGCGGGAGTGTGGGATGAGCAGTTCTTC.

V usage is TRBV21-1 and J usage is TRBJ1-5. TRBV21-1 is deemed a pseudogene. The CDR3 is 10 residues long. This CDR3 reads CASTNQPQHF. DNA for the CDR3: TGTGCCAGCACCAATCAGCCCCAGCATTTT.

This clonotype turned up a few times. This rearrangement joins TRBV5-6 to TRBJ1-4, with a possible D match to TRBD1 (6 bases). Looked up from germline, CDR1 is SGHDT and CDR2 is YYEEEE. CDR3 length: 17 amino acids. V was trimmed by 3 bases and J by 4 bases, leaving 19 bases between them. CDR3 region: CASSSLTPGTLNEKLFF. DNA for the CDR3: TGTGCCAGCAGCTCCCTGACGCCCGGGACACTTAATGAAAAACTGTTTTTT.

The chain couples TRBV2 to TRBJ2-2; TRBD1 agrees at 8 bases. Germline trimming cut 7 bases from V and 0 bases from J; bases unmatched to any gene: 4. CDR3 size: 15 residues. The germline gives CDR1 SNHLY, CDR2 FYNNEI. The CDR3 reads CASNGQGANTGELFF. The DNA of the CDR3 is TGTGCCAGCAATGGACAGGGTGCGAACACCGGGGAGCTGTTTTTT.

V and J are TRBV10-3 and TRBJ2-5; TRBD2 aligns across 8 bases. Trimming at V came to 2 bases and at J to 7 bases, leaving 9 bases not matched to a gene. Germline V gives CDR1 ENHRY, CDR2 SYGVKD. This CDR3 spans 15 amino acids. The CDR3 DNA sequence: TGTGCCATCAGTGAGACTAGCGGCGAGATTGGGACCCAGTACTTC. Encoded protein: CAISETSGEIGTQYF.

The chain uses TRBV5-1 and TRBJ2-7, with a weak D call TRBD2 (6 bases). CDR3 size: 13 residues. Trimming cost V 4 bases and J 3 bases, with 11 bases left between them. Germline CDR1 SGHRS, CDR2 YFSETQ. In DNA form, the CDR3 reads TGCGCCAGCAGCGAGGGACTGAACTACGAGCAGTACTTC. Translation gives CASSEGLNYEQYF. Looking up the rest from reference TRBV5-1 and TRBJ2-7 gives the full variable domain: KAGVTQTPRYLIKTRGQQVTLSCSPISGHRSVSWYQQTPGQGLQFLFEYFSETQRNKGNFPGRFSGRQFSNSRSEMNVSTLELGDSALYLCASSEGLNYEQYFGPGTRLTVT.

The CDR3 loop reads CSATRTSGRINEQFF. The CDR3 DNA reads TGCAGTGCTACCCGGACTAGCGGGAGAATTAATGAGCAGTTCTTC. The rearrangement uses TRBV20-1 and TRBJ2-1, with 13 bases lining up with TRBD2. V gave up 4 bases and J gave up 7 bases; unmatched junction bases: 7. CDR1 and CDR2 (germline): DFQATT, SNEGSKA (reference sequence). The CDR3 consists of 15 residues.

The chain has TRBV7-9 and TRBJ2-1; TRBD2 matches at 10 bases. Germline CDR1 reads SEHNR; CDR2 reads FQNEAQ (reference sequence). V was pared by 4 bases and J by 7 bases, with 10 bases of the junction left unmatched. The CDR3 runs to 16 residues. The CDR3 coding sequence is TGTGCCAGCAGCTCCCTCCAGCGGGAGGGAGGAAATGAGCAGTTCTTC. It yields the protein CASSSLQREGGNEQFF.

The chain couples TRBV20-1 to TRBJ2-7; D gene unclear. The germline CDR1 and CDR2 sequences are DFQATT and SNEGSKA (reference sequence). This CDR3 contains 15 residues. The V end was cut by 3 bases, the J end by 0 bases, with 15 bases between. The CDR3 region has the DNA TGCAGTGCTAGTAGACCGAGACTCAGCTCCTACGAGCAGTACTTC. This translates into CSASRPRLSSYEQYF.

V gene TRBV7-9 combines with J gene TRBJ2-1; D gene uncertain. The V gene lost 3 bases and the J gene lost 9 bases, with 9 bases spanning the gap. The CDR3 has 12 amino acids. Germline V gene sequence: CDR1 SEHNR, CDR2 FQNEAQ (reference sequence). Here the CDR3 reads CASSFGFGEQFF. The CDR3 DNA follows: TGTGCCAGCAGCTTCGGTTTTGGTGAGCAGTTCTTC.

Many counts were recorded for this clonotype. This chain joins TRBV29-1 and TRBJ2-4; D might be TRBD1 (5 bases). Between the trimmed V and J ends, which lost 1 base and 3 bases, there was a span of 13 bases. CDR1 is SQVTM, CDR2 ANQGSEA, per germline. The CDR3 length is 15 residues. The CDR3: CSVEAGRLGKNIQYF. The CDR3 DNA reads as TGCAGCGTTGAAGCAGGGCGCCTGGGCAAAAACATTCAGTACTTC.

In this sample, this clonotype turned up many times. The chain joins TRBV3-1 to TRBJ2-7; D is unclear. The germline V gene encodes CDR1 LGHDT and CDR2 YNNKEL (reference sequence). The germline V and J ends were trimmed by 1 base and 2 bases, with 12 bases remaining between them. The CDR3 runs 15 residues. The CDR3 region has the DNA TGTGCCAGCAGCCAAGGGATCAGTTCTGCCTACGAGCAGTACTTC. It codes for CASSQGISSAYEQYF.

This clonotype was detected many times. The chain employs TRBV7-2 and TRBJ1-5, with D hard to call. The CDR3 covers 12 residues. The ends were cut back, 2 bases at V and 6 bases at J, with 5 bases in the middle. Germline V lookup: CDR1 SGHTA, CDR2 FQGNSA. CDR3 coding DNA: TGTGCCAGCAGCTTAAGGAGTCAGCCCCAGCATTTT. This codes for CASSLRSQPQHF.

This clonotype appeared many times. This chain joins TRBV12-3 or TRBV12-4 and TRBJ2-7; D is unresolved. Trimming removed 6 bases from V and 5 bases from J, with 14 bases in between. This CDR3 spans 13 amino acids. The CDR3 region is CASSANSVHEQYF. The CDR3 nucleotides read TGTGCCAGCAGCGCTAACAGTGTCCACGAGCAGTACTTC.

This clonotype occurred many times. The V and J genes are TRBV5-1 and TRBJ2-4; a possible D gene is TRBD1 (6 bases). Germline V gene lookup returns CDR1 SGHRS and CDR2 YFSETQ. The CDR3 covers 14 residues. V was pared by 1 base and J by 6 bases, with 11 bases between. CDR3: CASSLNREINIQYF. In DNA, the CDR3 is TGCGCCAGCAGCTTGAACAGGGAGATAAACATTCAGTACTTC.

This chain links TRBV7-9 with TRBJ2-2; 8 positions match TRBD1. The CDR3 covers 16 residues. V shed 4 bases, J shed 7 bases, and the junction held 11 bases outside the gene matches. The V gene's germline CDR1 is SEHNR and CDR2 FQNEAQ (reference sequence). CDR3 bases: TGTGCCAGCAGCTCCCAGGGGGCTGCCGGGATCGGGGAGCTGTTTTTT. Translating gives CASSSQGAAGIGELFF.

The V and J genes are TRBV10-1 and TRBJ2-3; 11 bases map to TRBD2. The germline V gene encodes CDR1 WNHNN and CDR2 SYGVQD (reference sequence). V trimming: 0 bases; J trimming: 3 bases; junction bases outside the gene matches: 2. CDR3 size: 16 residues. The chain's CDR3 is CASSESVAGGTDTQYF. The CDR3 bases are TGCGCCAGCAGTGAGTCGGTAGCGGGGGGGACAGATACGCAGTATTTT.

The V and J genes are TRBV10-3 and TRBJ2-7, with TRBD1 matching over 10 bases. V lost 6 bases, J lost 0 bases, and 2 bases stayed unmatched. The germline gives CDR1 ENHRY, CDR2 SYGVKD. This CDR3 region has 14 residues. CDR3 sequence (DNA): TGTGCCATCAGAGACAGGGGGCTCTCCTACGAGCAGTACTTC. Amino acid sequence: CAIRDRGLSYEQYF.

The chain combines TRBV5-1 with TRBJ2-7; 7 bases are a match to TRBD1. V lost 4 bases, J lost 3 bases, and 13 bases stayed unmatched. From germline, CDR1 is SGHRS and CDR2 YFSETQ. The CDR3 sequence is 16 residues long. The CDR3 here is CASSVTTGPSSYEQYF. CDR3 sequence (DNA): TGCGCCAGCAGCGTGACGACAGGGCCTTCGAGCTACGAGCAGTACTTC.